Listed here are 5 T cell receptor beta chains from one sample, sequenced in a study of long-term antiretroviral therapy in people with HIV. The immunoSEQ assay was v3.0, run at survey level. Method: immunoSEQ multiplex PCR; TCRdb's copy keeps in-frame clones and lacks some. The sample contains more than 20,000 clones, approximately 86% of which appear only once. Source: unsorted PBMCs, taken roughly 2.6 years after starting antiretroviral therapy. These receptor sequences come from a middle-aged man with HIV.

The chain recombines TRBV28 with TRBJ2-1; D might be TRBD1 (5 bases). Germline values: CDR1 MDHEN, CDR2 SYDVKM. The CDR3 is 13 amino acids. V lost 2 bases to trimming and J lost 12 bases, with 14 bases between them. DNA for the CDR3: TGTGCCAGCAGTTTAGGTTCGACAGTTTGGCAGTTCTTC. Translation: CASSLGSTVWQFF.

The V call is TRBV7-2, the J call TRBJ1-6; weak D call: TRBD1 (6 bases). This CDR3 contains 15 residues. V lost 1 base to trimming and J lost 9 bases, with 13 bases between them. Germline CDR1 is SGHTA and CDR2 is FQGNSA. In DNA form, the CDR3 reads TGTGCCAGCAGCTTAGATCCGGGGGCAGGTTCACCCCTCCACTTT. It encodes CASSLDPGAGSPLHF.

The V and J genes are TRBV14 and TRBJ1-4, with D tentatively TRBD1 (5 bases). Looked up from germline, CDR1 is SGHDN and CDR2 is FVKESK. This CDR3 has 16 amino acids. V was trimmed by 2 bases and J by 8 bases, leaving 18 bases between them. The CDR3 spells CASSQLRDGRWEKLFF. The CDR3 DNA reads as TGTGCCAGCAGCCAACTCCGGGACGGTCGGTGGGAAAAACTGTTTTTT.

The rearrangement links TRBV28 to TRBJ2-5, with TRBD1 matching 7 bases. The CDR3 spans 17 residues. The J segment lost 5 bases and the V segment lost 3 bases, leaving 15 bases of the junction unmatched. Germline CDR1 reads MDHEN; CDR2 reads SYDVKM. CDR3 nucleotide sequence: TGTGCCAGCAGTTTGCCCGACCTGGGACAGCAAGGCGAGACCCAGTACTTC. Translated, it gives CASSLPDLGQQGETQYF. Complete variable domain (other parts from reference TRBV28 and TRBJ2-5): DVKVTQSSRYLVKRTGEKVFLECVQDMDHENMFWYRQDPGLGLRLIYFSYDVKMKEKGDIPEGYSVSREKKERFSLILESASTNQTSMYLCASSLPDLGQQGETQYFGPGTRLLVL.

The chain's CDR3 is CASSPRTDQPQHF. CDR3 DNA: TGTGCCAGCAGCCCCCGGACAGATCAGCCCCAGCATTTT. The chain has TRBV7-2 and TRBJ1-5, with D perhaps matching TRBD1 (6 bases). Trimming took off 5 bases at V and 5 bases at J, with 10 bases between the two ends. The CDR3 sequence is 13 residues long. Germline assignment: CDR1 SGHTA and CDR2 FQGNSA.